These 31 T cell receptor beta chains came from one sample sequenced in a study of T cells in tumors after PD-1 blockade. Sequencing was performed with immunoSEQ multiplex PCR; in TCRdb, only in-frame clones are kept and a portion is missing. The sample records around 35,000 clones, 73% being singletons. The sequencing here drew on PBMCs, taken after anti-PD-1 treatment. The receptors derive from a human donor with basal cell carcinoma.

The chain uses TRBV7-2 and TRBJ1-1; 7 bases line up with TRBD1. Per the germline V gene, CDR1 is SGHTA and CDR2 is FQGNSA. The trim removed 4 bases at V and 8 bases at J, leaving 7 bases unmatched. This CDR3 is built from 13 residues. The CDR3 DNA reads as TGTGCCAGCAGCTCAGACCAACAGGGGGAAGCTTTCTTT. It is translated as CASSSDQQGEAFF.

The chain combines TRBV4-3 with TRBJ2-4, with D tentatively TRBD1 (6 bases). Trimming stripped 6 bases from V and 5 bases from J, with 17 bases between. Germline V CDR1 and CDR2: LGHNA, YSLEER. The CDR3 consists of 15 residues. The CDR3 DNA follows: TGCGCCAGCAGTGGGGCGAGGGGGTTGCAAAACATTCAGTACTTC. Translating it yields CASSGARGLQNIQYF.

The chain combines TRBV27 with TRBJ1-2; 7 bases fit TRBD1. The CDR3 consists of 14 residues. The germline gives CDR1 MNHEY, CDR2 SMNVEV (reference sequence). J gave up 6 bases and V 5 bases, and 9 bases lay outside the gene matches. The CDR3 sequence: CASSLTGDSDGYTF. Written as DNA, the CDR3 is TGTGCCAGCAGTCTTACAGGGGATTCGGATGGCTACACCTTC.

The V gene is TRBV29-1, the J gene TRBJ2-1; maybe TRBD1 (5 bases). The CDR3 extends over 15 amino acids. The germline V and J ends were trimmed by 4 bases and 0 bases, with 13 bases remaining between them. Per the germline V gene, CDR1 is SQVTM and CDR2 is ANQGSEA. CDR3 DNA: TGCAGCGTTGTATCCCAGGGCAGCTCCTACAATGAGCAGTTCTTC. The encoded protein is CSVVSQGSSYNEQFF.

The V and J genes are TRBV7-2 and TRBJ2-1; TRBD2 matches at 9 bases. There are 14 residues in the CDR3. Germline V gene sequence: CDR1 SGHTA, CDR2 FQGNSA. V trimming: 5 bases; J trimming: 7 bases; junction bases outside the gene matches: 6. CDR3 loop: CASSPGLAWNEQFF. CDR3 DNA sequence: TGTGCCAGCAGCCCGGGACTAGCTTGGAATGAGCAGTTCTTC.

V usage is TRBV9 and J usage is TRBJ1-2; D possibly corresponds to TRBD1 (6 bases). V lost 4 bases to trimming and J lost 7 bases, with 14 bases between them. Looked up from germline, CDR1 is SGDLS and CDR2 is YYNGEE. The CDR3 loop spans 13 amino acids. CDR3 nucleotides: TGTGCCAGCAGCTTGCAGAGGGACACTGGCTACACCTTC. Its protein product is CASSLQRDTGYTF.

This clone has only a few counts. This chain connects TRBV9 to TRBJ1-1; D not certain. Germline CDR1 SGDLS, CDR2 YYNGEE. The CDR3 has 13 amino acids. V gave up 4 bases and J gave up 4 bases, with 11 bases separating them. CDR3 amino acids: CASSPRTFTEAFF. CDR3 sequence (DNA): TGTGCCAGCAGCCCTCGGACGTTCACTGAAGCTTTCTTT.

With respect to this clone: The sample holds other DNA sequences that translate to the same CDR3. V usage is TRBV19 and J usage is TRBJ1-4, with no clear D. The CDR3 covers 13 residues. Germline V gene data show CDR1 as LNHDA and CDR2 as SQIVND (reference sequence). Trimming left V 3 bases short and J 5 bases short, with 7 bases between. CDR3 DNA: TGTGCCAGTAGTATTTCCAGGAATGAAAAACTGTTTTTT. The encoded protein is CASSISRNEKLFF.

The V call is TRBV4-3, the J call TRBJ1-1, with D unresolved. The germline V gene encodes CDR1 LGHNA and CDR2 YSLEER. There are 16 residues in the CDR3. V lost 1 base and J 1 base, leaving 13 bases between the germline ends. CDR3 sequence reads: CASSQAIRDQNTEAFF. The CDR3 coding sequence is TGCGCCAGCAGCCAAGCGATCCGGGATCAGAACACTGAAGCTTTCTTT.

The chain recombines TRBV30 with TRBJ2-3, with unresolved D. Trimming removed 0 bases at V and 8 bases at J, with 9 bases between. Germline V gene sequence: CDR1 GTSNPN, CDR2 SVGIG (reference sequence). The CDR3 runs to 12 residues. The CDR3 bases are TGTGCCTGGAGTGTACAGCTTGTTACGCAGTATTTT. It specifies CAWSVQLVTQYF.

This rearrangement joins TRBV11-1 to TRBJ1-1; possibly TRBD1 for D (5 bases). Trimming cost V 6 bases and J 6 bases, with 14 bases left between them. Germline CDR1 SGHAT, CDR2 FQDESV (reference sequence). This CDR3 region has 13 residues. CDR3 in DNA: TGTGCCAGCAGTCGGACGGGGGGTGCTGAAGCTTTCTTT. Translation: CASSRTGGAEAFF.

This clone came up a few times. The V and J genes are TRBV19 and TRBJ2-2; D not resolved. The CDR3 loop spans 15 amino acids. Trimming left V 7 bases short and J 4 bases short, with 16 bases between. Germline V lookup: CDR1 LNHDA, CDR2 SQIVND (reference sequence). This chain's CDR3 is CASTPQESGTGELFF. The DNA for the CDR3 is TGTGCCAGTACCCCGCAGGAGAGTGGCACCGGGGAGCTGTTTTTT.

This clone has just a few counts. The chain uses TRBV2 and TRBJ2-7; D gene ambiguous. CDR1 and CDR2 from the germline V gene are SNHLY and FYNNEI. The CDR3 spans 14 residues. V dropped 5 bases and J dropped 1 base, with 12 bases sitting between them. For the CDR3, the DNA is TGTGCCAGCAGTAACGGGCAGAAATCCTACGAGCAGTACTTC. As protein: CASSNGQKSYEQYF.

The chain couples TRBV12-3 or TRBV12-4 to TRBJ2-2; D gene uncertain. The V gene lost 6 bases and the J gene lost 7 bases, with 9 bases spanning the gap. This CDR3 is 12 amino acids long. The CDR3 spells CASSQYLGELFF. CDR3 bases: TGTGCCAGCAGCCAATATCTCGGGGAGCTGTTTTTT.

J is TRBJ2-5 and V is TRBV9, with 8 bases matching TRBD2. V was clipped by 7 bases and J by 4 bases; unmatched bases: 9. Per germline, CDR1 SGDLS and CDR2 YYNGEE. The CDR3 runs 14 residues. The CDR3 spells CASAPGGAGETQYF. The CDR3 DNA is TGTGCCAGCGCCCCCGGGGGGGCGGGAGAGACCCAGTACTTC.

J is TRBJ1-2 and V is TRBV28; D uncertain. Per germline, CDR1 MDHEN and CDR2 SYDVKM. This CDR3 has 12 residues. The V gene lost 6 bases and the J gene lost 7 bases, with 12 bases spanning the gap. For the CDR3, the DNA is TGTGCCAGCAGCCTCCTGCGGTCTGGCTACACCTTC. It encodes CASSLLRSGYTF.

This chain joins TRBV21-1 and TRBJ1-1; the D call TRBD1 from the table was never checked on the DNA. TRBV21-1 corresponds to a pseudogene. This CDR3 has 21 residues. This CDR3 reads CASSKESGQGASWIKNTEAFF. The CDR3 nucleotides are TGTGCCAGCAGCAAAGAGTCGGGCCAGGGGGCGAGTTGGATCAAGAACACTGAAGCTTTCTTT.

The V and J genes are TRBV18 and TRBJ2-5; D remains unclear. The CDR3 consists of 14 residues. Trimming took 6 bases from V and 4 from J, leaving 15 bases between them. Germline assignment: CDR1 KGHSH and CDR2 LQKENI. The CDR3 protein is CASSLSSLGETQYF. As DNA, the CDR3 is TGTGCCAGCTCTCTTAGCTCCCTGGGAGAGACCCAGTACTTC.

CDR3 coding DNA: TGTGCCAGCAGCTTAGTGACTAGTTTCGTCACTGAGCAGTTCTTC. It is translated as CASSLVTSFVTEQFF. The rearrangement joins TRBV7-8 to TRBJ2-1; TRBD2 might be the D (6 bases). This CDR3 contains 15 residues. The V gene's germline CDR1 is SGHVS and CDR2 FQNEAQ. The V gene lost 1 base and the J gene lost 9 bases, with 16 bases spanning the gap.

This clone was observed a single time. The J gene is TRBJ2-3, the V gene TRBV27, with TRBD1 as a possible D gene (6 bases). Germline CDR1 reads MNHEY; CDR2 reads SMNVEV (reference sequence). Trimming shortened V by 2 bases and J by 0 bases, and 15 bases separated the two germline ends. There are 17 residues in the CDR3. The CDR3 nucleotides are TGTGCCAGCAGTTTAAGAGTAGGGGACATTAGCACAGATACGCAGTATTTT. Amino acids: CASSLRVGDISTDTQYF.

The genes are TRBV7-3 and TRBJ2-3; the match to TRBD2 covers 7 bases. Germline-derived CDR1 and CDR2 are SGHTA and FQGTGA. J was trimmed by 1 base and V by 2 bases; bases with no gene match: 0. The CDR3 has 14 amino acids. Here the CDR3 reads CASSLAGGTDTQYF. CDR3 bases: TGTGCCAGCAGCTTAGCGGGGGGCACAGATACGCAGTATTTT.

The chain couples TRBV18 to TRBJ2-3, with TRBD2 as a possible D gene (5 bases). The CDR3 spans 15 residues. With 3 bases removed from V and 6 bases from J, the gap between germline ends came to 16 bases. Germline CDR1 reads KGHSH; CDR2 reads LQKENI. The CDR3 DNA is TGTGCCAGCTCACCGGGCAGCGGAATGCCGGATACGCAGTATTTT. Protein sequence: CASSPGSGMPDTQYF.

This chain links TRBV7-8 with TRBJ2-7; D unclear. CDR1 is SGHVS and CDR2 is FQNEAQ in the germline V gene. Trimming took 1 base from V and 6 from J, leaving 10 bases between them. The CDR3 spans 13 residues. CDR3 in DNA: TGTGCCAGCAGCTTAGAATTAGGACGCGAGCAGTACTTC. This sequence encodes CASSLELGREQYF.

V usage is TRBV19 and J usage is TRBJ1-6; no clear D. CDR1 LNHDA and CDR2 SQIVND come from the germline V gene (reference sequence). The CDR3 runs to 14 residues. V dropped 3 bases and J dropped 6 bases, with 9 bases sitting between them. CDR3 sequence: CASSISFFNSPLHF. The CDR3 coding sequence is TGTGCCAGTAGTATCTCGTTTTTTAATTCACCCCTCCACTTT.

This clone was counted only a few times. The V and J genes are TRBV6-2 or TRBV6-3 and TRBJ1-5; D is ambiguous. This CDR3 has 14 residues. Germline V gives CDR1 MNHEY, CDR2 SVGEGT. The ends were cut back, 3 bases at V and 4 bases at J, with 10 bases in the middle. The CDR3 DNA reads TGTGCCAGCAGTTATGGAAGCCGAAATCAGCCCCAGCATTTT. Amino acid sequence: CASSYGSRNQPQHF.

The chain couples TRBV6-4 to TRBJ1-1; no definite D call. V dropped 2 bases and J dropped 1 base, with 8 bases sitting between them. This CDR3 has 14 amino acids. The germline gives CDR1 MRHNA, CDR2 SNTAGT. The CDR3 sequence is CASSDGRKNTEAFF. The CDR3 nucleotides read TGTGCCAGCAGTGACGGACGCAAGAACACTGAAGCTTTCTTT.

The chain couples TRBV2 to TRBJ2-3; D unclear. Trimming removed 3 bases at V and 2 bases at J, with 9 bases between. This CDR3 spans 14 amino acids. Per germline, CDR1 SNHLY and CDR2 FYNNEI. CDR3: CASSELLSTDTQYF. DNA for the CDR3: TGTGCCAGCAGTGAGTTACTATCCACAGATACGCAGTATTTT.

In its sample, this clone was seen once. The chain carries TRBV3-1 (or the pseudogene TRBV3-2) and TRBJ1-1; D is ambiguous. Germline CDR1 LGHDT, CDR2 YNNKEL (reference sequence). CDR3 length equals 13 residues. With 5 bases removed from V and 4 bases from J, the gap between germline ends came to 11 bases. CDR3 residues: CASSALDGTEAFF. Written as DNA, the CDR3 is TGTGCCAGCAGCGCCCTCGACGGCACTGAAGCTTTCTTT.

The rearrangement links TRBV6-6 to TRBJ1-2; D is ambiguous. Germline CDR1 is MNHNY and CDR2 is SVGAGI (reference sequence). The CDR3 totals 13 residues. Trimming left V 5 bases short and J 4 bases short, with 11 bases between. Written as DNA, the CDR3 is TGTGCCAGCAGTGTTCAGCCGGCCTATGGCTACACCTTC. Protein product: CASSVQPAYGYTF.

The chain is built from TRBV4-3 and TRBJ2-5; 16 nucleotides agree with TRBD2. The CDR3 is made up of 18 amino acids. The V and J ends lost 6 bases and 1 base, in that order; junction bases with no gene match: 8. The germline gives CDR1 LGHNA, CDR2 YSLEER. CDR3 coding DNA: TGCGCCAGCAGAAAGGGACTAGCGGGAGGGGGACTCCAAGAGACCCAGTACTTC. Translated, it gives CASRKGLAGGGLQETQYF.

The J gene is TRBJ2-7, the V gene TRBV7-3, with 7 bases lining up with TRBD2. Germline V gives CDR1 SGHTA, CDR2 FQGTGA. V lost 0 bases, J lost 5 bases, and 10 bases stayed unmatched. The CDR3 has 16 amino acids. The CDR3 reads CASSLTGTTEPHEQYF. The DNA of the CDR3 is TGTGCCAGCAGCTTAACCGGGACTACAGAGCCCCACGAGCAGTACTTC.